This T cell receptor beta chain is from a study of shared clonotypes between healthy human individuals (dated by TCRdb to about 2020). For the wider study: The cohort comprised two women and three men aged 18 to 49 years. Different laboratories and diverse techniques were used to prepare libraries and sequence TCR repertoires, to increase sequencing depth and limit assay-specific biases. For each donor, three plates each were used for CD4 naive and CD4 memory, two plates were used for CD8 naive, and one plate was used for CD8 memory. Between about 0.94 and 8.9 billion PBMCs per donor were obtained by leukapheresis. To estimate repertoire size and how much clonotypes are shared between individuals, the study performed deep sequencing of blood TCR repertoires from 4 to 6 healthy adults. The paper's findings and limits, for the study overall: Compared with non-shared clonotypes, the clonotypes found in all four sorted-subset donors had higher generation probabilities. The small number of donors limited the genetic and exposure-history diversity represented. Pairwise subsampling led to the expectation that sequencing depth would affect the degree of clonotype sharing among donors. Rarefaction of sorted-subset datasets indicated incomplete sequencing despite the large sequencing depth. Only blood was sampled, and tissue TCR repertoires likely differ from those in blood. Across a handful of donors, 4.5% to 6.5% of naive CD4, over 3% of naive CD8, about 2% of memory CD4, and approximately 0.4% of memory CD8 clonotypes were shared. Naive subsets generally had larger estimated clonotype richness than memory subsets.

CDR1 is given as MDHEN and CDR2 as SYDVKM, both from the germline V gene. The CDR3 contains 14 residues, cysteine and phenylalanine counted. Just the 42-base CDR3 DNA is kept, in frame starting at base 1. V is cut by 4 bases and J by 6 bases, and the space between the germline ends is 16 bases. TCR CDR3 regions were amplified from genomic DNA by multiplex PCR using the deep immunoSEQ assay. For each cell subset, the extracted genomic DNA was distributed evenly across all wells of several immunoSEQ 96-well plates, and each plate served as one replicate. For sorted subsets, roughly 200 ng of genomic DNA, equivalent to 25,000 to 30,000 T cell genomes, went into each replicate PCR. The purified libraries were quantified using a Qubit 3.0 fluorometer, sized with a Bioanalyzer 2100, and then quantified again using the KAPA Library Quantification kit. Every immunoSEQ 96-well plate was sequenced on a dedicated single-read 150-cycle Illumina NextSeq 550 flow cell. In the source study's methods: Because the immunoSEQ output held only junctional sequences and lacked quality scores, the filtering could not match the filtering applied to full-length reads. Sequences were annotated with PyIR, a Python wrapper for IgBLAST v1.9, using IMGT germline references to assign V/J genes and CDR3. Reads with weak V/J assignments (E-value above 1e-6), missing CDR3, stop codons, out-of-frame junctions, or ambiguous translated residues were removed. V3J clonotypes were defined as sequences sharing the same inferred V gene, J gene, and CDR3 amino acid sequence. To compute the percentage overlap between repertoires, the number of shared unique clonotypes was divided by the size of the smaller repertoire. Three approaches were used to assess repertoire richness: RTK rarefaction, the Chao1 estimator, and Recon v2.1 estimates of unobserved clonotypes. For all TCRbeta clonotypes obtained by the gDNA method from several donors, generation probabilities were computed with OLGA. This is the immuneACCESS table as TCRdb keeps it, with only in-frame sequences that have V and J called. A part of the clones is gone; compared with another copy, unresolved V genes explain less than half, and the rest is unexplained. Clone size and the V and J calls come from that table; the DNA yielded D and trimming. In this sample the table shows millions of clones, approximately 95% of which occur a single time. The ten largest clones add up to 0.39% of the sample.

Comment on this clone: Its antigen has not been determined. The sample holds no much larger clone one base away, and base qualities are not on file.

The donors were healthy, HIV-negative adults who had no recently reported acute infections or vaccinations. Every donor was a Caucasian adult residing in Nashville, Tennessee, USA. CD4+ T cells were enriched by magnetic negative selection; naive cells were then positively selected on CD45RA, and the negative fraction formed the memory subset. Blood was obtained by leukapheresis, after which PBMCs were separated by Ficoll-Histopaque density gradient centrifugation and cryopreserved in liquid nitrogen vapor phase. Purity and quantity of every magnetically sorted T cell population were checked by analytical flow cytometry. Genomic DNA was isolated from every sorted fraction and measured by UV absorbance on a Nanodrop 2000c.

The sample consisted of naive CD4+ T cells from PBMCs. Per the publication, the cell subset or site label means: CD45RA+ positively selected. The source of this sequence is a man aged 18 to 29 in good health. Some clones in this sample may be carry-over from other donors' samples. The chain uses TRBV28 and TRBJ2-7; tentative D gene TRBD1, with 5 bases matching. The CDR3 has the sequence CASSYVNRRTEQYF. At the DNA level, the sequence is TGTGCCAGCAGTTATGTTAACAGGCGCACCGAGCAGTACTTC.